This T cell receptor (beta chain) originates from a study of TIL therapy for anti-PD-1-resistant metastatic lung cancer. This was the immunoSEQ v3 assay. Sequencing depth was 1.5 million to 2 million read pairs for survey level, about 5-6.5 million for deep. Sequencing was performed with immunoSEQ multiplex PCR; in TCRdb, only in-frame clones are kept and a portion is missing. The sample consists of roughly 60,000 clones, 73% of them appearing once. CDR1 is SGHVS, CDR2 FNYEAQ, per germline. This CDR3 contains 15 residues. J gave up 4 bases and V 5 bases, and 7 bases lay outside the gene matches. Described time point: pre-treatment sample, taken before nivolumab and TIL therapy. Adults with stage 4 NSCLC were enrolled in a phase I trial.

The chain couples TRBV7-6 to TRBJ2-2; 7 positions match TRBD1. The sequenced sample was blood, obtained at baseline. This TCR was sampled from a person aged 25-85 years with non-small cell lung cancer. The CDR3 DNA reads TGTGCCAGCAGCCTTATGGGACAGTCCACCGGGGAGCTGTTTTTT. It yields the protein CASSLMGQSTGELFF.